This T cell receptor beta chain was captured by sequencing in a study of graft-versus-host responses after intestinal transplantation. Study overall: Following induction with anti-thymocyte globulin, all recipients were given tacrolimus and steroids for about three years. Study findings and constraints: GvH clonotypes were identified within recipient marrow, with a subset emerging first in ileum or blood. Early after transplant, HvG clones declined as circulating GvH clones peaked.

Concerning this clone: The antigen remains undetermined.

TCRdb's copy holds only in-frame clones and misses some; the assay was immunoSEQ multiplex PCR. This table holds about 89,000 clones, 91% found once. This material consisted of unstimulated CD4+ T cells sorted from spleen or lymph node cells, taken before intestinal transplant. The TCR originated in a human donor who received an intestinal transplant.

The CDR3 region is CASSPEWGGGAFF. The CDR3 DNA reads TGTGCCAGTAGTCCCGAGTGGGGAGGTGGAGCTTTCTTT. The chain joins TRBV19 to TRBJ1-1; no firm D call. Per germline, CDR1 LNHDA and CDR2 SQIVND (reference sequence). This CDR3 is 13 amino acids long. With 5 bases removed from V and 10 bases from J, the gap between germline ends came to 17 bases.